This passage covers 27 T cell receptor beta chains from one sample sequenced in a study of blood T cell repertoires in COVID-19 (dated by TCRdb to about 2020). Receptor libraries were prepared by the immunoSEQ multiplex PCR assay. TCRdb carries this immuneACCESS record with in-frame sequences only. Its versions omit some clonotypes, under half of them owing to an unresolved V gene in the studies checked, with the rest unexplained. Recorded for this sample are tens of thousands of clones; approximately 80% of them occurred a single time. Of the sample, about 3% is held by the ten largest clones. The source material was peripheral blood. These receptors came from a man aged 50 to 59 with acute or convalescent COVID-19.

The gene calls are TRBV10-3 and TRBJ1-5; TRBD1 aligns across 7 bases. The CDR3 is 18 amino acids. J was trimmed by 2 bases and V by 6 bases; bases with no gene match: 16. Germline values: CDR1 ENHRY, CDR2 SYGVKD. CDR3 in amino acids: CAIRTPGQEWIGNQPQHF. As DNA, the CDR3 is TGTGCCATCAGAACGCCTGGACAGGAATGGATAGGCAATCAGCCCCAGCATTTT.

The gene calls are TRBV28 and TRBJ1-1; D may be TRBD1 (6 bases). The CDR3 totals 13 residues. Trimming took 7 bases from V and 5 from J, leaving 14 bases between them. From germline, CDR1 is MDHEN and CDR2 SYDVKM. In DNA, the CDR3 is TGTGCCAGCACCCTAATGACAGGAACTGAAGCTTTCTTT. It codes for CASTLMTGTEAFF.

The CDR3 DNA sequence: TGTGCCAGCAGCTTTGTCATGGGCGGGAGTCCGGGGAACGAGCAGTACTTC. It yields the protein CASSFVMGGSPGNEQYF. V is TRBV12-1 and J is TRBJ2-7; the D call in the table, TRBD2, was not verified against the DNA. TRBV12-1 is marked as a pseudogene. The CDR3 sequence is 17 residues long.

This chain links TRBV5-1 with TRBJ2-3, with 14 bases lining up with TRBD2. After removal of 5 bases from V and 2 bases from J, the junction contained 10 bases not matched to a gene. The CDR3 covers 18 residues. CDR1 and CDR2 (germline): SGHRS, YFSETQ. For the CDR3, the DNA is TGCGCCAGCAGTCTGCGGGGGACTAGCGGGGGCCCCACAGATACGCAGTATTTT. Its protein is CASSLRGTSGGPTDTQYF.

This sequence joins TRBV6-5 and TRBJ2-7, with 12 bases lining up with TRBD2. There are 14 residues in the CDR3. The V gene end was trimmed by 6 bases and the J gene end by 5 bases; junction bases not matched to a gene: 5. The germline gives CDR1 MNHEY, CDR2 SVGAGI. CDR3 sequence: CASRTSGSVNEQYF. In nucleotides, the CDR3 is TGTGCCAGCAGGACTAGCGGGAGTGTCAACGAGCAGTACTTC.

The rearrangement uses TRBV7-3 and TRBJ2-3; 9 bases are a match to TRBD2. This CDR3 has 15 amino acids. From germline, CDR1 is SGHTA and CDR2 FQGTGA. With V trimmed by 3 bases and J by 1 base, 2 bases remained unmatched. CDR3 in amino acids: CASSFSGGRTDTQYF. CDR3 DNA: TGTGCCAGCAGCTTCAGCGGGGGGCGCACAGATACGCAGTATTTT.

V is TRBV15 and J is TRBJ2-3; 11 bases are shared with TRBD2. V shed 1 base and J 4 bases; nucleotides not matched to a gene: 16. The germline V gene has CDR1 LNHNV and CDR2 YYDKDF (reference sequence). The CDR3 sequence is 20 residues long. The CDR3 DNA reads TGTGCCACCAGCAGAGCGGCAACGCGAGTGCTAGCGGGGGGTTCAGATACGCAGTATTTT. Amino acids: CATSRAATRVLAGGSDTQYF.

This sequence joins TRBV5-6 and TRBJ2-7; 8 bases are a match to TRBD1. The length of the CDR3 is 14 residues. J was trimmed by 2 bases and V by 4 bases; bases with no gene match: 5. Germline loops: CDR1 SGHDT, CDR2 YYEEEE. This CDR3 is CASSVQGGPYEQYF. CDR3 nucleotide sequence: TGTGCCAGCAGCGTACAGGGGGGTCCCTACGAGCAGTACTTC.

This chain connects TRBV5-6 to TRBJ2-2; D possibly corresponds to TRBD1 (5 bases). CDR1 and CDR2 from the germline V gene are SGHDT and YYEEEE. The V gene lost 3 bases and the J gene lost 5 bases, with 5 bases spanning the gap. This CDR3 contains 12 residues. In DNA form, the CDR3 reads TGTGCCAGCAGCTCAGGGACCGGGGAGCTGTTTTTT. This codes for CASSSGTGELFF.

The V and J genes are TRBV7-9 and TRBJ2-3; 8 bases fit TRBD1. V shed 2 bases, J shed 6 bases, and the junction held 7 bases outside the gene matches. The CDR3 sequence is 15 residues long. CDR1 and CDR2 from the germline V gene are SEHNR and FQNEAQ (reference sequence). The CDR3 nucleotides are TGTGCCAGCAGCTTAACAGGGGGAGCACATGATACGCAGTATTTT. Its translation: CASSLTGGAHDTQYF.

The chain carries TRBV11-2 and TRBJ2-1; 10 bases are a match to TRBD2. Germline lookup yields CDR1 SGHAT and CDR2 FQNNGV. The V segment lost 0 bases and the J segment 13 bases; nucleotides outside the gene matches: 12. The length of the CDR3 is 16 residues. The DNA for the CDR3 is TGTGCCAGCAGCTTAGAGCCCTCAAGCGGGGGGGCGGAACAGTTCTTC. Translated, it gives CASSLEPSSGGAEQFF.

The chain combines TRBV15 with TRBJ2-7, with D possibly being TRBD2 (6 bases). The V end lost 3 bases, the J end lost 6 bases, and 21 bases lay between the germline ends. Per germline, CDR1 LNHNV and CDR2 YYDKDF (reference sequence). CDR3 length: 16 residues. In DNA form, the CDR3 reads TGTGCCACCAGCAGGGACCGGGAGATGCAAAGTTTCGAGCAGTACTTC. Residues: CATSRDREMQSFEQYF.

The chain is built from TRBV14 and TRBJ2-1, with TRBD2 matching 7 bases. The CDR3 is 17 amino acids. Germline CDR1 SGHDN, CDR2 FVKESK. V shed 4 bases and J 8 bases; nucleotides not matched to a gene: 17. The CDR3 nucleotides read TGTGCCAGCAGCCCCCACTCCGCGGGAGTCGTAGGCTATGAGCAGTTCTTC. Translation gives CASSPHSAGVVGYEQFF.

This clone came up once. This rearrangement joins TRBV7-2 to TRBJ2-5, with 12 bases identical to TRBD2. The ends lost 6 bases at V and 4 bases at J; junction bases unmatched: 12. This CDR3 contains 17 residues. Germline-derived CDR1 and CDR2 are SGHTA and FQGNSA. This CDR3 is CASSPPLAGGPGETQYF. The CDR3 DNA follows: TGTGCCAGCAGTCCGCCCCTAGCGGGGGGGCCTGGAGAGACCCAGTACTTC.

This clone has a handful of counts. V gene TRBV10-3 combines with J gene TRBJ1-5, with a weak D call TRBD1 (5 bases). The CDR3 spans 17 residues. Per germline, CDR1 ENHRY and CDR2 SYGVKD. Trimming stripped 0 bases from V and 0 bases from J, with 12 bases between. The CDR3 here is CAISESRAGYSNQPQHF. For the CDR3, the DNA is TGTGCCATCAGTGAGTCCAGGGCAGGATATAGCAATCAGCCCCAGCATTTT.

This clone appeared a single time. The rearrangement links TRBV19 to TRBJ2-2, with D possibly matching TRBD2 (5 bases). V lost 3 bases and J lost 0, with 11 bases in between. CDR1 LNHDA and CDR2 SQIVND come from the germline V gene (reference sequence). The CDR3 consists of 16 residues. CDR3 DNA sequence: TGTGCCAGTAGTATGGAGTCCGGGGCGAACACCGGGGAGCTGTTTTTT. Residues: CASSMESGANTGELFF. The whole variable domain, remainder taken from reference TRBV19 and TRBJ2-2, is DGGITQSPKYLFRKEGQNVTLSCEQNLNHDAMYWYRQDPGQGLRLIYYSQIVNDFQKGDIAEGYSVSREKKESFPLTVTSAQKNPTAFYLCASSMESGANTGELFFGEGSRLTVL.

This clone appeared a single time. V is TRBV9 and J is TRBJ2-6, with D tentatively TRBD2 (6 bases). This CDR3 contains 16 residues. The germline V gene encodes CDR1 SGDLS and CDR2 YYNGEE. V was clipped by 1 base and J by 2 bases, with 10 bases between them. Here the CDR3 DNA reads TGTGCCAGCAGCGTAAGGAGGGATGCTGGGGCCAACGTCCTGACTTTC. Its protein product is CASSVRRDAGANVLTF.

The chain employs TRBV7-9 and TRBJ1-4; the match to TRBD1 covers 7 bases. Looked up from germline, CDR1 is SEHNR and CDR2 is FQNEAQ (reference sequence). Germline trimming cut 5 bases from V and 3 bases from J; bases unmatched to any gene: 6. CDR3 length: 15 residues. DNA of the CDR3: TGTGCCAGCAGCAGATACAGGGGATCTAATGAAAAACTGTTTTTT. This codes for CASSRYRGSNEKLFF.

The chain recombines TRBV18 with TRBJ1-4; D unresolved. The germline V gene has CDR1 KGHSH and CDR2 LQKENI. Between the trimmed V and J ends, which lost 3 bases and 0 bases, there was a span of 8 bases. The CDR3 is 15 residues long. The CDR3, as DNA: TGTGCCAGCTCACCGACCCAGGCAACTAATGAAAAACTGTTTTTT. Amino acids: CASSPTQATNEKLFF.

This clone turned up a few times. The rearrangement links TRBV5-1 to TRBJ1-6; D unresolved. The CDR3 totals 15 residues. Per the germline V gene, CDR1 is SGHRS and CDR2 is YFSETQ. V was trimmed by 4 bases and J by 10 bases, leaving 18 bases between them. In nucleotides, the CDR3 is TGCGCCAGCAGCACACACGGGGAAGGTGGGTCACCCCTCCACTTT. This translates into CASSTHGEGGSPLHF.

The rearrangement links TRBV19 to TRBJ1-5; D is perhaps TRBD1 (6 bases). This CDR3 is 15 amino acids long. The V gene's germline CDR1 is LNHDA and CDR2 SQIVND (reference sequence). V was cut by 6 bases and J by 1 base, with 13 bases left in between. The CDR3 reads CASRGHLGSNQPQHF. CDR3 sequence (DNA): TGTGCCAGTAGGGGACACCTAGGGAGCAATCAGCCCCAGCATTTT.

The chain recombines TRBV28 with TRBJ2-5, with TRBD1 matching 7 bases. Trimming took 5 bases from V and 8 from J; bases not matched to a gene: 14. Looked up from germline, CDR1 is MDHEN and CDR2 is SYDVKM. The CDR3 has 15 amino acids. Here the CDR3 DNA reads TGTGCCAGCAGTATACCGGACAGGCCCCCAGGTACCCAGTACTTC. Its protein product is CASSIPDRPPGTQYF.

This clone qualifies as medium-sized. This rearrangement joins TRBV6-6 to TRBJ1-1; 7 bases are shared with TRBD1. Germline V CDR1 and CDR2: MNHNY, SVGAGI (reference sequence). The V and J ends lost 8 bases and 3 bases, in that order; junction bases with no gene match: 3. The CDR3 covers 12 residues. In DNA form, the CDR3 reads TGTGCCAGCGGGGACAGCCACACTGAAGCTTTCTTT. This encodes CASGDSHTEAFF.

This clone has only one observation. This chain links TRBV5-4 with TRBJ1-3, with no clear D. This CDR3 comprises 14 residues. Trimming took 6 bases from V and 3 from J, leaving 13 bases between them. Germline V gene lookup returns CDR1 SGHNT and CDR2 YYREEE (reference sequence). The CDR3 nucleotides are TGTGCCAGCACGGAGGGAGGGCTTGGAAACACCATATATTTT. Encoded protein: CASTEGGLGNTIYF.

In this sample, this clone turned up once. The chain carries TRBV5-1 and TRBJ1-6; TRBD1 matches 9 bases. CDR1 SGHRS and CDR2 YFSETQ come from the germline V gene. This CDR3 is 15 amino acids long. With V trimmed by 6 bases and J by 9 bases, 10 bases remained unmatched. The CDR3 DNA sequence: TGCGCCAGCAACCCGGTCGAGGGACAGGGTTCACCCCTCCACTTT. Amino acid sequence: CASNPVEGQGSPLHF.

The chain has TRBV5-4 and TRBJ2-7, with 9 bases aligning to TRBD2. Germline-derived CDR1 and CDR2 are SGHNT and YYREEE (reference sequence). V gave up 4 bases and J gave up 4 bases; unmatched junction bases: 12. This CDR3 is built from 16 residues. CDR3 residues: CASSQGAGGARYEQYF. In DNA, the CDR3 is TGTGCCAGCAGCCAAGGGGCGGGAGGGGCTCGGTACGAGCAGTACTTC.

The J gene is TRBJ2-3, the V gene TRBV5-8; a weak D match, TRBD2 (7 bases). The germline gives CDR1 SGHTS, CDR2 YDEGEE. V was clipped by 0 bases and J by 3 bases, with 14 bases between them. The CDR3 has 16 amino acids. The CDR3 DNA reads TGTGCCAGCAGCTTGGCCCGGGGGGCCTTAACAGATACGCAGTATTTT. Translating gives CASSLARGALTDTQYF.